This T cell receptor beta chain was identified in a study of blood T cell repertoires in COVID-19. Across the study: Nucleic acid was either cDNA or gDNA, and it came from T cells, B-cell-depleted T cells, or PBMCs.

As handled by the study authors: Cell counts per sample came from amplifying reference gene primers. Clones were sequenced by immunoSEQ multiplex PCR, and TCRdb holds only the in-frame ones, with some missing. The V and J calls and clone size come from that table; D and trimming were worked out from the DNA. The sample has 87,000 or so clones; around 84% are singletons. V lost 2 bases to trimming and J lost 4 bases, with 13 bases between them. Germline CDR1 PRHDT, CDR2 FYEKMQ (reference sequence). The CDR3 length is 15 residues. This TCR was sampled from an elderly woman in a cohort sampled during active or convalescent COVID-19. Sequencing was carried out using peripheral blood. V and J are TRBV13 and TRBJ2-3; D may be TRBD1 (6 bases). For the CDR3, the DNA is TGTGCCAGCAGCTTAAGGACAGTCGGGGCAGATACGCAGTATTTT. Its translation: CASSLRTVGADTQYF.